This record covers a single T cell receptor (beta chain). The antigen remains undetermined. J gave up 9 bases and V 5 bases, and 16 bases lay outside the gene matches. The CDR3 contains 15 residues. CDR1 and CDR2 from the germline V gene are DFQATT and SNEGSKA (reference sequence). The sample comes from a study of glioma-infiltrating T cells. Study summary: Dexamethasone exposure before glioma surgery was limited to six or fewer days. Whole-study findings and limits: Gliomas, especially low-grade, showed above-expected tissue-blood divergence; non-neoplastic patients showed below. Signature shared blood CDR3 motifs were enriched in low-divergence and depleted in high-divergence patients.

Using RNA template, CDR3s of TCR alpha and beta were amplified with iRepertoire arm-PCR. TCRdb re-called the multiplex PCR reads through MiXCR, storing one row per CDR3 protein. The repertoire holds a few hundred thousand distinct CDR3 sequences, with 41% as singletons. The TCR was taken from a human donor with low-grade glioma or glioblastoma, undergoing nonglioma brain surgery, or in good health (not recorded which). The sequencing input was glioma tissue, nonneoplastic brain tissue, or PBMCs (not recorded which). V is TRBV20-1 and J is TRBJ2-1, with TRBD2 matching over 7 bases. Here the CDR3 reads CSAEATSRLLVEQFF. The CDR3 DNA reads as TGCAGTGCTGAAGCGACTAGCCGCCTTTTGGTTGAGCAGTTCTTC.